The 24 T cell receptor beta chains in this list originate from one sample, sequenced in a study of follicular helper T cells after annual influenza vaccination. Measured with immunoSEQ multiplex PCR; TCRdb has only the in-frame clones, and not every one. The sample carries around 7,100 clones, around nine tenths recorded once. Time point specified: 2015-2016 season, 7 days after influenza vaccination. This specimen consisted of CXCR5+ CD38- circulating T follicular helper cells from blood, obtained 7 days after influenza vaccination. Subset in this sample: circulating Tfh, non-naive CD4+CXCR5+PD-1+ (ICOS+CD38+ or ICOS-CD38-). All receptors come from an adult who received the influenza vaccine.

V gene TRBV19 combines with J gene TRBJ1-1; D gene unclear. Between the trimmed V and J ends, which lost 6 bases and 5 bases, there was a span of 16 bases. CDR3 size: 14 residues. The germline V gene encodes CDR1 LNHDA and CDR2 SQIVND (reference sequence). CDR3 nucleotides: TGTGCCAGTAGCCGGGTAGAGCGCGGGACTGAAGCTTTCTTT. This gives the protein CASSRVERGTEAFF.

V usage is TRBV19 and J usage is TRBJ1-4; D might be TRBD1 (5 bases). CDR3 length: 13 residues. V was pared by 7 bases and J by 5 bases, with 11 bases between. The germline V gene has CDR1 LNHDA and CDR2 SQIVND (reference sequence). DNA of the CDR3: TGTGCCAGTACTGACAGAAAAAATGAAAAACTGTTTTTT. Translation gives CASTDRKNEKLFF.

J is TRBJ2-3 and V is TRBV5-1; TRBD2 matches 9 bases. J lost 3 bases, V lost 4 bases, and 6 bases had no gene match. This CDR3 spans 15 amino acids. Germline V gives CDR1 SGHRS, CDR2 YFSETQ. CDR3 bases: TGCGCCAGCAGCCCGCCGGGACTAGCAACAGATACGCAGTATTTT. Its protein product is CASSPPGLATDTQYF. The complete variable domain, with remaining parts taken from reference TRBV5-1 and TRBJ2-3, reads KAGVTQTPRYLIKTRGQQVTLSCSPISGHRSVSWYQQTPGQGLQFLFEYFSETQRNKGNFPGRFSGRQFSNSRSEMNVSTLELGDSALYLCASSPPGLATDTQYFGPGTRLTVL.

The chain couples TRBV7-8 to TRBJ1-4, with a weak D call TRBD1 (5 bases). The CDR3 is made up of 13 amino acids. Germline CDR1 SGHVS, CDR2 FQNEAQ. V lost 1 base, J lost 7 bases, and 7 bases lay in between. The CDR3 here is CASSLDRSEKLFF. In DNA, the CDR3 is TGTGCCAGCAGCTTAGACAGGTCTGAAAAACTGTTTTTT.

The V gene is TRBV30, the J gene TRBJ1-3; no firm D call. The CDR3 is 16 residues long. The germline V gene has CDR1 GTSNPN and CDR2 SVGIG (reference sequence). V dropped 3 bases and J dropped 0 bases, with 15 bases sitting between them. The CDR3 sequence is CAWREVLTYSGNTIYF. The CDR3 bases are TGTGCCTGGAGAGAAGTTCTGACCTACTCTGGAAACACCATATATTTT.

The chain links TRBV5-5 to TRBJ2-1; D is unresolved. Germline CDR1 and CDR2: SGHKS and YYEKEE (reference sequence). V lost 0 bases and J lost 4, with 14 bases in between. This CDR3 region has 16 residues. CDR3 in DNA: TGTGCCAGCAGCTTGGAAAGGCGACTTTTTTACAATGAGCAGTTCTTC. Translating it yields CASSLERRLFYNEQFF.

This chain connects TRBV30 to TRBJ1-1; weak D call: TRBD1 (5 bases). Germline V gives CDR1 GTSNPN, CDR2 SVGIG (reference sequence). The CDR3 covers 13 residues. V was pared by 0 bases and J by 1 base, with 6 bases between. CDR3 protein: CAWSVGENTEAFF. The CDR3 DNA sequence: TGTGCCTGGAGTGTAGGGGAGAACACTGAAGCTTTCTTT.

This rearrangement joins TRBV29-1 to TRBJ1-2, with D perhaps matching TRBD1 (6 bases). The germline CDR1 and CDR2 sequences are SQVTM and ANQGSEA. The CDR3 extends over 12 amino acids. With 5 bases removed from V and 4 bases from J, the gap between germline ends came to 11 bases. The chain's CDR3 is CSVRTALYGYTF. The CDR3 DNA sequence: TGCAGCGTTAGGACAGCCCTCTATGGCTACACCTTC.

The chain employs TRBV28 and TRBJ1-1, with a tentative D call TRBD1 (5 bases). Trimming shortened V by 2 bases and J by 1 base, and 8 bases separated the two germline ends. The CDR3 runs 14 residues. Germline V lookup: CDR1 MDHEN, CDR2 SYDVKM. CDR3 bases: TGTGCCAGCAGTTTACCAGGGAAGAACACTGAAGCTTTCTTT. Its translation is CASSLPGKNTEAFF.

This rearrangement joins TRBV6-5 to TRBJ1-5; 7 positions agree with TRBD1. The junction had 7 bases not matched to a gene; V was cut back by 6 bases and J by 5 bases. Germline V gives CDR1 MNHEY, CDR2 SVGAGI. The CDR3 consists of 14 residues. The CDR3 nucleotides are TGTGCCAGCAGCACGACAGGGAGGCATCAGCCCCAGCATTTT. It encodes CASSTTGRHQPQHF.

This chain uses TRBV7-9 with TRBJ2-5; D is possibly TRBD2 (5 bases). CDR1 and CDR2 (germline): SEHNR, FQNEAQ (reference sequence). The CDR3 has 13 residues. Trimming cost V 2 bases and J 4 bases, with 8 bases left between them. The CDR3 spells CASSLNGGETQYF. The CDR3 coding sequence is TGTGCCAGCAGCTTAAATGGAGGAGAGACCCAGTACTTC.

The CDR3: CASSPGPWLEKLFF. The CDR3 coding sequence is TGTGCCAGCAGCCCAGGACCCTGGCTTGAAAAACTGTTTTTT. This rearrangement joins TRBV7-2 to TRBJ1-4, with D unresolved. The CDR3 extends over 14 amino acids. In germline, CDR1 is SGHTA, CDR2 FQGNSA. The V and J ends lost 5 bases and 7 bases respectively, with 14 bases between them.

This chain connects TRBV11-3 to TRBJ2-2; no firm D call. Per germline, CDR1 SGHNT and CDR2 YENEEA. V lost 5 bases, J lost 1 base, and 8 bases lay in between. This CDR3 contains 14 residues. CDR3: CASSNGVNTGELFF. Here the CDR3 DNA reads TGTGCCAGCAGCAATGGGGTGAACACCGGGGAGCTGTTTTTT.

This chain uses TRBV6-6 with TRBJ1-3; no definite D call. In germline, CDR1 is MNHNY, CDR2 SVGAGI (reference sequence). V was cut by 4 bases and J by 0 bases, with 13 bases left in between. This CDR3 region has 16 residues. The CDR3 nucleotides are TGTGCCAGCAGTTCCAGTGGGCTCTTCTCTGGAAACACCATATATTTT. It translates to CASSSSGLFSGNTIYF.

The chain joins TRBV5-1 to TRBJ2-1; 7 bases map to TRBD2. CDR1 SGHRS and CDR2 YFSETQ come from the germline V gene. The CDR3 has 15 residues. J was trimmed by 8 bases and V by 6 bases; bases with no gene match: 14. CDR3 region: CASTPRGGSIDEQFF. CDR3 nucleotide sequence: TGCGCCAGCACCCCTAGGGGCGGGAGTATCGATGAGCAGTTCTTC.

This clone was observed a handful of times. The CDR3: CASSLDRPYEQYF. The CDR3 nucleotides read TGTGCCAGCAGCTTGGACAGGCCCTACGAGCAGTACTTC. V usage is TRBV7-8 and J usage is TRBJ2-7, with 7 nucleotides matching TRBD1. The V segment lost 3 bases and the J segment 2 bases; nucleotides outside the gene matches: 1. The CDR3 consists of 13 residues. The germline gives CDR1 SGHVS, CDR2 FQNEAQ.

The chain links TRBV7-3 to TRBJ2-1; D unresolved. Germline V gene sequence: CDR1 SGHTA, CDR2 FQGTGA. V shed 0 bases and J shed 9 bases, with 9 bases lying between them. The CDR3 is made up of 13 amino acids. The CDR3 loop is CASSLTRSGEQFF. The CDR3 coding sequence is TGTGCCAGCAGCTTAACTCGTTCGGGTGAGCAGTTCTTC.

The CDR3 is CASSPSLGYEQYF. The CDR3 DNA sequence: TGTGCCAGCTCACCTTCTCTCGGATACGAGCAGTACTTC. This chain links TRBV18 with TRBJ2-7; D call uncertain. CDR3 length: 13 residues. Germline values: CDR1 KGHSH, CDR2 LQKENI. V lost 3 bases, J lost 4 bases, and 10 bases lay in between.

The rearrangement links TRBV2 to TRBJ1-6; 9 bases are shared with TRBD1. The CDR3 has 15 residues. V dropped 1 base and J dropped 8; count of bases not matched to a gene: 3. CDR1 and CDR2 from the germline V gene are SNHLY and FYNNEI. DNA of the CDR3: TGTGCCAGCAGTGAAGGGACAGGGGATTATTCACCCCTCCACTTT. Its translation: CASSEGTGDYSPLHF. The full variable domain, completed using reference TRBV2 and TRBJ1-6, is EPEVTQTPSHQVTQMGQEVILRCVPISNHLYFYWYRQILGQKVEFLVSFYNNEISEKSEIFDDQFSVERPDGSNFTLKIRSTKLEDSAMYFCASSEGTGDYSPLHFGNGTRLTVT.

The V and J genes are TRBV27 and TRBJ2-5; 9 bases match TRBD2. Germline assignment: CDR1 MNHEY and CDR2 SMNVEV (reference sequence). J was trimmed by 5 bases and V by 2 bases; bases with no gene match: 6. The CDR3 has 15 amino acids. CDR3: CASSLGAGGLETQYF. The CDR3 DNA reads TGTGCCAGCAGTTTAGGAGCGGGAGGATTGGAGACCCAGTACTTC.

V usage is TRBV19 and J usage is TRBJ2-2; 11 bases fit TRBD2. Germline CDR1 and CDR2: LNHDA and SQIVND (reference sequence). With V trimmed by 6 bases and J by 5 bases, 11 bases remained unmatched. The CDR3 has 17 residues. The CDR3 is CASSALAGGPGTGELFF. CDR3 sequence (DNA): TGTGCCAGTAGCGCTTTAGCGGGAGGGCCCGGTACCGGGGAGCTGTTTTTT.

This clone was seen a single time. The CDR3 DNA sequence: TGCGCCACTGCACCAGGGGTAAATGCGGGCGTAGATACGCAGTATTTT. Translated: CATAPGVNAGVDTQYF. The genes are TRBV5-1 and TRBJ2-3; TRBD1 is a possible D gene (6 bases). This CDR3 spans 16 amino acids. Germline loops: CDR1 SGHRS, CDR2 YFSETQ. V gave up 9 bases and J gave up 5 bases, with 25 bases separating them.

As DNA, the CDR3 is TGTGCCTGGAGCAGGTCTTCGAGCACAGATACGCAGTATTTT. Protein product: CAWSRSSSTDTQYF. The chain carries TRBV30 and TRBJ2-3; no clear D. CDR1 is GTSNPN and CDR2 is SVGIG in the germline V gene (reference sequence). There are 14 residues in the CDR3. The V end was cut by 3 bases, the J end by 0 bases, with 10 bases between.

The genes are TRBV19 and TRBJ1-2; 8 bases fit TRBD1. This CDR3 comprises 14 residues. Germline lookup yields CDR1 LNHDA and CDR2 SQIVND (reference sequence). With 6 bases clipped from V and 3 bases from J, the junction kept 6 bases outside the gene matches. The DNA for the CDR3 is TGTGCCAGTAGAGGGACAGGAAATGACTATGGCTACACCTTC. It specifies CASRGTGNDYGYTF.